The sequence of this TCR beta chain was determined in a study of OX40 agonist ivuxolimab in advanced cancers. There are a few counts of this clone. The antigen remains unidentified. Produced via immunoSEQ multiplex PCR; TCRdb's table is partial and in-frame only. The sample has approximately 49,000 clones, around 84% seen once. V lost 10 bases and J 5 bases, leaving 15 bases between the germline ends. The CDR3 sequence is 13 residues long. CDR1 and CDR2 (germline): MNHNY, SVGAGI (reference sequence). Study results and caveats: Normalized expansion of T-cell clones was also low for some nonresponders.

The source of this sequence is an adult with an advanced solid tumor such as melanoma, head and neck, liver or kidney cancer. Specimen: CD4+ or CD8+ T cells sorted from blood, collected in a trial of the OX40 agonist ivuxolimab. The gene calls are TRBV6-6 and TRBJ2-1; D is tentatively TRBD1 or TRBD2 (5 bases each). DNA of the CDR3: TGTGCCACCCGGCGTGGGGGAAACAATGAGCAGTTCTTC. Protein sequence: CATRRGGNNEQFF.